This T cell receptor beta chain was sequenced in a study of blood T cell repertoires in COVID-19. In the study overall: T cells, B-cell-depleted T cells, or PBMCs supplied cDNA or gDNA.

V gave up 0 bases and J gave up 0 bases, with 8 bases separating them. This CDR3 contains 15 residues. Germline-derived CDR1 and CDR2 are MNHNS and SASEGT. Original analysis: Reference gene primer amplification gave nucleated cell count estimates. The protocol was immunoSEQ multiplex PCR, while the TCRdb copy is restricted to in-frame clones and leaves out a portion. That table supplies the V and J calls and clone size; D and trimming were determined from the DNA. The sample lists fewer than 200,000 clones, over 80% occurring once. This receptor was taken from a woman of 80 years or more with active or convalescent COVID-19. The chain couples TRBV6-1 to TRBJ1-1; D is undetermined. Sequencing used peripheral blood. The CDR3 bases are TGTGCCAGCAGTGAAGCTCTCGTCCTGAACACTGAAGCTTTCTTT. Translation: CASSEALVLNTEAFF.